The 14 T cell receptor beta chains presented below share a single source sample, sequenced in a study of blood T cell repertoires in COVID-19. TCRdb's table, derived via immunoSEQ multiplex PCR, lists solely in-frame clones and lacks some. Of around 370,000 clones listed, around nine tenths are singletons. Sequenced sample: peripheral blood. These receptor sequences come from a woman between 65 and 79 years old with COVID-19, enrolled during active disease.

This clone has just a few counts. The chain couples TRBV3-1 (or the pseudogene TRBV3-2) to TRBJ1-2, with 11 bases identical to TRBD1. The V and J ends lost 4 bases and 7 bases, in that order; junction bases with no gene match: 8. Germline CDR1 is LGHDT and CDR2 is YNNKEL (reference sequence). There are 15 residues in the CDR3. CDR3 sequence (DNA): TGTGCCAGCAGCCTAGGACAGGGGGCGCAGAGTGGCTACACCTTC. Its protein is CASSLGQGAQSGYTF.

The CDR3 is CASSLAVADTQYF. The CDR3 coding sequence is TGCGCCAGCAGCTTGGCGGTGGCAGATACGCAGTATTTT. The chain has TRBV5-1 and TRBJ2-3; D unclear. Trimming left V 0 bases short and J 4 bases short, with 6 bases between. Germline CDR1 reads SGHRS; CDR2 reads YFSETQ. This CDR3 is built from 13 residues.

This rearrangement joins TRBV19 to TRBJ1-4; TRBD1 is a possible D gene (6 bases). V was shortened by 5 bases and J by 8 bases, with 15 bases between the two germline ends. The germline CDR1 and CDR2 sequences are LNHDA and SQIVND (reference sequence). The CDR3 contains 14 residues. This chain's CDR3 is CASSRGGLEEKLFF. The CDR3 bases are TGTGCCAGTAGTCGGGGGGGCTTAGAGGAAAAACTGTTTTTT.

The V call is TRBV19, the J call TRBJ1-6; 10 bases match TRBD1. The CDR3 has 17 residues. Germline values: CDR1 LNHDA, CDR2 SQIVND (reference sequence). J lost 4 bases, V lost 5 bases, and 8 bases had no gene match. This CDR3 reads CASSPGQGEVYNSPLHF. For the CDR3, the DNA is TGTGCCAGTAGTCCCGGACAGGGGGAGGTTTATAATTCACCCCTCCACTTT. Full variable domain (rest looked up from reference TRBV19 and TRBJ1-6): DGGITQSPKYLFRKEGQNVTLSCEQNLNHDAMYWYRQDPGQGLRLIYYSQIVNDFQKGDIAEGYSVSREKKESFPLTVTSAQKNPTAFYLCASSPGQGEVYNSPLHFGNGTRLTVT.

J is TRBJ2-1 and V is TRBV27; TRBD2 matches at 11 bases. V lost 2 bases and J lost 6; bases outside the gene matches: 3. The CDR3 extends over 15 amino acids. In germline, CDR1 is MNHEY, CDR2 SMNVEV (reference sequence). The CDR3 nucleotides are TGTGCCAGCAGTTTAACGCTAGCGGGGGGCAATGAGCAGTTCTTC. This sequence encodes CASSLTLAGGNEQFF.

The gene calls are TRBV28 and TRBJ2-5, with D perhaps matching TRBD1 (6 bases). V gave up 8 bases and J gave up 3 bases, with 16 bases separating them. The CDR3 length is 14 residues. Looked up from germline, CDR1 is MDHEN and CDR2 is SYDVKM. The CDR3 is CASCEQGGEETQYF. For the CDR3, the DNA is TGTGCCAGCTGCGAACAGGGTGGAGAAGAGACCCAGTACTTC.

On this clone itself: Other DNA variants within this sample encode the same CDR3. The chain recombines TRBV18 with TRBJ1-2, with 8 bases that match TRBD1. This CDR3 contains 13 residues. Germline CDR1 and CDR2: KGHSH and LQKENI. With V trimmed by 0 bases and J by 8 bases, 2 bases remained unmatched. The CDR3 sequence is CASSPPTGEGYTF. CDR3 DNA: TGTGCCAGCTCACCACCGACAGGGGAGGGCTACACCTTC. Drawing the rest from reference TRBV18 and TRBJ1-2, the complete variable domain is NAGVMQNPRHLVRRRGQEARLRCSPMKGHSHVYWYRQLPEEGLKFMVYLQKENIIDESGMPKERFSAEFPKEGPSILRIQQVVRGDSAAYFCASSPPTGEGYTFGSGTRLTVV.

The rearrangement joins TRBV27 to TRBJ1-1, with D maybe TRBD1 (5 bases). Trimming removed 3 bases at V and 0 bases at J, with 11 bases between. This CDR3 has 15 residues. In germline, CDR1 is MNHEY, CDR2 SMNVEV (reference sequence). CDR3 sequence (DNA): TGTGCCAGCAGTTTGGGGCCAGGTTTGAACACTGAAGCTTTCTTT. It encodes CASSLGPGLNTEAFF.

The chain joins TRBV24-1 to TRBJ1-2; TRBD1 agrees at 8 bases. CDR1 and CDR2 from the germline V gene are KGHDR and SFDVKD. V was pared by 1 base and J by 8 bases, with 2 bases of the junction left unmatched. CDR3 length: 13 amino acids. CDR3 DNA sequence: TGTGCCACCAGTGATTTCAGGGGGCACGGCTACACCTTC. Its translation: CATSDFRGHGYTF.

This chain links TRBV2 with TRBJ1-5; no definite D call. Trimming took off 4 bases at V and 5 bases at J, with 15 bases between the two ends. Germline V gives CDR1 SNHLY, CDR2 FYNNEI. The CDR3 length is 15 residues. Here the CDR3 DNA reads TGTGCCAGCAGTGCTTCGAGGTTTCTCGATCAGCCCCAGCATTTT. The encoded protein is CASSASRFLDQPQHF. The full variable domain, rest sourced from reference TRBV2 and TRBJ1-5, is EPEVTQTPSHQVTQMGQEVILRCVPISNHLYFYWYRQILGQKVEFLVSFYNNEISEKSEIFDDQFSVERPDGSNFTLKIRSTKLEDSAMYFCASSASRFLDQPQHFGDGTRLSIL.

V and J are TRBV4-3 and TRBJ1-4; 7 positions agree with TRBD1. Trimming cost V 4 bases and J 6 bases; bases outside gene matches: 11. The CDR3 runs to 16 residues. Germline CDR1 LGHNA, CDR2 YSLEER. The CDR3: CASSLQFDREYEKLFF. CDR3 sequence (DNA): TGCGCCAGCAGCCTACAATTTGACAGGGAATATGAAAAACTGTTTTTT.

This chain connects TRBV29-1 to TRBJ2-3; a possible D gene is TRBD2 (5 bases). The CDR3 extends over 13 amino acids. Germline V gene sequence: CDR1 SQVTM, CDR2 ANQGSEA. Trimming removed 7 bases from V and 1 base from J, with 12 bases in between. Here the CDR3 DNA reads TGCAGCGCAAGCGGCCAGGGCACAGATACGCAGTATTTT. The encoded protein is CSASGQGTDTQYF.

V is TRBV5-1 and J is TRBJ2-5; 7 bases fit TRBD2. Trimming removed 4 bases from V and 0 bases from J; junction bases left unmatched: 6. Germline V CDR1 and CDR2: SGHRS, YFSETQ. This CDR3 comprises 15 residues. CDR3: CASSPSGNNQETQYF. Written as DNA, the CDR3 is TGCGCCAGCAGCCCAAGCGGGAACAACCAAGAGACCCAGTACTTC.

The genes are TRBV10-3 and TRBJ1-1, with TRBD1 identical over 7 bases. Germline V lookup: CDR1 ENHRY, CDR2 SYGVKD. The CDR3 is 14 residues long. Unmatched junction bases numbered 5, after V lost 7 bases and J lost 0 bases. The CDR3 is CAIMRDSLNTEAFF. CDR3 bases: TGTGCCATCATGAGGGACAGCTTGAACACTGAAGCTTTCTTT.